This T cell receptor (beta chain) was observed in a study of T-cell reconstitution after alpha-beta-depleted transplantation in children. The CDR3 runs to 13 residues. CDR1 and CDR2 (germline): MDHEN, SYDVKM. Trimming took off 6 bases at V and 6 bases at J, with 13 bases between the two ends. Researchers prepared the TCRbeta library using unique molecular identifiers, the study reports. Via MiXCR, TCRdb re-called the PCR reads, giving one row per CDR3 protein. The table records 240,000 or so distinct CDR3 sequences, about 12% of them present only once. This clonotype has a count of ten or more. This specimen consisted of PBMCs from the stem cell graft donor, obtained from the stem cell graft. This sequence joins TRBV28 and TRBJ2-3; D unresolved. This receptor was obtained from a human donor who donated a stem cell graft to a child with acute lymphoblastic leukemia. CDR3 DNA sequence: TGTGCCAGCAGACCGAGCCCTGCGGATACGCAGTATTTT. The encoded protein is CASRPSPADTQYF.